This paragraph reports one T cell receptor beta chain. The source of the sample is a study of OX40 agonist ivuxolimab in advanced cancers. Across the whole study: At doses from 0.01 to 10 mg/kg, patients were given intravenous ivuxolimab every 2 weeks. Cancers in dose escalation were hepatocellular, melanoma, renal cell and head and neck. Antecedent anti-PD-1, anti-PD-L1 or anti-CTLA-4 therapy was permissible, with about 40% having received some.

Per the germline V gene, CDR1 is MNHEY and CDR2 is SMNVEV (reference sequence). V shed 2 bases and J shed 3 bases, with 8 bases lying between them. The CDR3 consists of 13 residues. Libraries were prepared by immunoSEQ multiplex PCR; TCRdb keeps only in-frame clonotypes and omits some of them. The table shows about 70,000 clones, with 65% to 85% occurring only once. The chain links TRBV27 to TRBJ2-7, with D possibly TRBD1 on 5 matching bases. Sequencing used CD4+ or CD8+ T cells sorted from blood, obtained in a trial of the OX40 agonist ivuxolimab. This TCR was sampled from an adult with an advanced solid tumor such as melanoma, head and neck, liver or kidney cancer. CDR3 coding DNA: TGTGCCAGCAGTTTACAGGGAAACTACGAGCAGTACTTC. Protein sequence: CASSLQGNYEQYF.